This T cell receptor (beta chain) was identified in a study of T cell responses to AZD1222 COVID-19 vaccine. On the study more broadly: Combined were second doses at about 4 or about 12 weeks.

Germline CDR1 ENHRY, CDR2 SYGVKD. The CDR3 consists of 14 residues. After removal of 11 bases from V and 7 bases from J, the junction contained 12 bases not matched to a gene. Study-wide results and caveats: Clonal diversity was possibly underestimated, and white British individuals and females predominated among donors.

The data were produced by immunoSEQ multiplex PCR, yet TCRdb's version contains in-frame clones alone and is incomplete. The sample records some 170,000 clones, around 94% being singletons. With regard to this clone: Its matching antigen is unknown.

This receptor was identified in an adult in good health. This chain joins TRBV10-3 and TRBJ1-5; TRBD1 agrees at 9 bases. The material was peripheral blood, obtained on day 0 of AZD1222 vaccination. DNA of the CDR3: TGTGCCGCCCAAGGGGACAGGGCAGGACAGCCCCAGCATTTT. This encodes CAAQGDRAGQPQHF.